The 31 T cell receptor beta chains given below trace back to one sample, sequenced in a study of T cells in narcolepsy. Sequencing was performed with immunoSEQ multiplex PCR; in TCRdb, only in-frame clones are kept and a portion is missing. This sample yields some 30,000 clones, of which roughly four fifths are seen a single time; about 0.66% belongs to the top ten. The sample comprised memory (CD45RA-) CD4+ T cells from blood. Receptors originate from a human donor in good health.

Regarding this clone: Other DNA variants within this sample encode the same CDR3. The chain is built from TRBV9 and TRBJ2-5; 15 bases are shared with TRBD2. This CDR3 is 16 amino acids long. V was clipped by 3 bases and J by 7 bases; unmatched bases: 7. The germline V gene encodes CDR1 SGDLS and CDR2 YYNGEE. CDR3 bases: TGTGCCAGCAGCGGAAACCGGACTAGCGGGGGGGGGACCCAGTACTTC. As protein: CASSGNRTSGGGTQYF.

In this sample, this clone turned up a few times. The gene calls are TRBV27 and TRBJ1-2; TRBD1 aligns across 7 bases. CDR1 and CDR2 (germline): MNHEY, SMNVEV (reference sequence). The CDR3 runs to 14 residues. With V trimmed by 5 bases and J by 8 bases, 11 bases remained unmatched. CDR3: CASSPLQGLYGYTF. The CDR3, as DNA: TGTGCCAGCAGTCCCCTACAGGGGTTATACGGCTACACCTTC.

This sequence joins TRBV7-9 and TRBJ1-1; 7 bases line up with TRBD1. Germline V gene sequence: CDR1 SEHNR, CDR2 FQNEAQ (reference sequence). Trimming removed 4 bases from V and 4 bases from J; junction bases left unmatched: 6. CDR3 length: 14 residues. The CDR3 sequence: CASSSQGSSTEAFF. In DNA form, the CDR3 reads TGTGCCAGCAGCTCACAGGGGAGTAGCACTGAAGCTTTCTTT.

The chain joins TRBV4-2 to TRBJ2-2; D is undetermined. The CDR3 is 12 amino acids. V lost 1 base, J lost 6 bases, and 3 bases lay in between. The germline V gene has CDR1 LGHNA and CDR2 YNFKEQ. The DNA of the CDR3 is TGTGCCAGCAGCCAAGTTGCCGGGGAGCTGTTTTTT. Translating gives CASSQVAGELFF.

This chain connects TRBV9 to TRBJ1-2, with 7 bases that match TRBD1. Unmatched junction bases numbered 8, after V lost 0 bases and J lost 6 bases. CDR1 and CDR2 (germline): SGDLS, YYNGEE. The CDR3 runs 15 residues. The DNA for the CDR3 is TGTGCCAGCAGCGTAGTAGGGACAGCCGCCCATGGCTACACCTTC. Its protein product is CASSVVGTAAHGYTF.

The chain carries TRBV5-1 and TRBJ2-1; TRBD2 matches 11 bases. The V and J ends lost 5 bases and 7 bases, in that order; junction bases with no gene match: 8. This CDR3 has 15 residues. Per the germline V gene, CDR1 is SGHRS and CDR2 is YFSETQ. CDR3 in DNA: TGCGCCAGCAGTCTTCTAGCGGGGGGTTCAAATGAGCAGTTCTTC. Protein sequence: CASSLLAGGSNEQFF.

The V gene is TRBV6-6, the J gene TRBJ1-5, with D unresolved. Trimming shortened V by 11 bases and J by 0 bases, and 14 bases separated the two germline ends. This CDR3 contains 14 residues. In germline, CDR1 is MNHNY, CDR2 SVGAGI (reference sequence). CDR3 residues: CAANPRGSNQPQHF. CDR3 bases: TGTGCCGCGAATCCCCGGGGTAGCAATCAGCCCCAGCATTTT.

CDR3 DNA sequence: TGTGCCAGCAGCTTCCAAAGAGTGAGCAATCAGCCCCAGCATTTT. This translates into CASSFQRVSNQPQHF. The chain links TRBV7-2 to TRBJ1-5; the D is unclear. The germline V gene encodes CDR1 SGHTA and CDR2 FQGNSA. Between the trimmed V and J ends, which lost 3 bases and 1 base, there was a span of 10 bases. The CDR3 loop spans 15 amino acids. Filled out from reference TRBV7-2 and TRBJ1-5, the complete variable domain reads GAGVSQSPSNKVTEKGKDVELRCDPISGHTALYWYRQSLGQGLEFLIYFQGNSAPDKSGLPSDRFSAERTGGSVSTLTIQRTQQEDSAVYLCASSFQRVSNQPQHFGDGTRLSIL.

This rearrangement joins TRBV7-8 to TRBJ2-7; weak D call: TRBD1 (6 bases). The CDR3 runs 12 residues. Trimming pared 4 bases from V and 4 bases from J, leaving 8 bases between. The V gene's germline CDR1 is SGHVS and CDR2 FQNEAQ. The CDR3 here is CASSSDRYEQYV. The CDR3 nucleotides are TGTGCCAGCAGCTCGGACAGATACGAGCAGTACGTC.

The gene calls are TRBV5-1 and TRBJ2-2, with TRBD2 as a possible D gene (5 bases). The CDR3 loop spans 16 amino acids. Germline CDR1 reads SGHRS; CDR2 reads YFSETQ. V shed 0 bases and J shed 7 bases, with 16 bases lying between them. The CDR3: CASSLVGPRVGGELFF. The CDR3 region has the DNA TGCGCCAGCAGCTTGGTTGGTCCGCGGGTCGGCGGGGAGCTGTTTTTT.

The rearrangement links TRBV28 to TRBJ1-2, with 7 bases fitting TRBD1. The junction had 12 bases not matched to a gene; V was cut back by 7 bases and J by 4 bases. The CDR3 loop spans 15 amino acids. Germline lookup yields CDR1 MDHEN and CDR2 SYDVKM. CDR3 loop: CASTSPVAGGYGYTF. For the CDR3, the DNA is TGTGCCAGCACCTCCCCGGTGGCAGGGGGCTATGGCTACACCTTC.

The CDR3 reads CAISEPPQIMNGYTF. The CDR3 DNA reads as TGTGCCATCAGTGAGCCCCCCCAGATAATGAATGGCTACACCTTC. The chain combines TRBV10-3 with TRBJ1-2; no firm D call. Germline V gives CDR1 ENHRY, CDR2 SYGVKD. The CDR3 covers 15 residues. V was clipped by 2 bases and J by 6 bases, with 16 bases between them.

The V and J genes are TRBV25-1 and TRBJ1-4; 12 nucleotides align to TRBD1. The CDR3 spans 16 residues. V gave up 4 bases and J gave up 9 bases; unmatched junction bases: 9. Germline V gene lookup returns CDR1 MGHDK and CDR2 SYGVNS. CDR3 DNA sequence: TGTGCCAGCAGTGCACATCGAGGGACAGGGGGCAAAAAACTGTTTTTT. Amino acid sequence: CASSAHRGTGGKKLFF. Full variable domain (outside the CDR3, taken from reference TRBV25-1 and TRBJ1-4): EADIYQTPRYLVIGTGKKITLECSQTMGHDKMYWYQQDPGMELHLIHYSYGVNSTEKGDLSSESTVSRIRTEHFPLTLESARPSHTSQYLCASSAHRGTGGKKLFFGSGTQLSVL.

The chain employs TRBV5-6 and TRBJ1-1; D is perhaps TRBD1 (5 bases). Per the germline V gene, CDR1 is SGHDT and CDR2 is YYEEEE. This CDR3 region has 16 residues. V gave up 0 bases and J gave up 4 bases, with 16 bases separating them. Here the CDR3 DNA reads TGTGCCAGCAGCTTGGTTGGGAAAGGGGAAATCACTGAAGCTTTCTTT. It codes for CASSLVGKGEITEAFF.

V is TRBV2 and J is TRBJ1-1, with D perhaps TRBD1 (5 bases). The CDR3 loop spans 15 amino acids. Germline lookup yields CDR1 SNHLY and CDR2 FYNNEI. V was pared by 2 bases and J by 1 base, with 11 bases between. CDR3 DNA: TGTGCCAGCAGTGAAAGGGCAGGGCAGAACACTGAAGCTTTCTTT. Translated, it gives CASSERAGQNTEAFF.

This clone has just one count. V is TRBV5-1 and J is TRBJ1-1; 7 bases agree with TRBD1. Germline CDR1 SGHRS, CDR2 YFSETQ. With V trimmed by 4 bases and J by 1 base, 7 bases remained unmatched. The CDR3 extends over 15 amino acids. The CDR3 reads CASSPRQGRNTEAFF. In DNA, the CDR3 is TGCGCCAGCAGCCCACGACAGGGTAGGAACACTGAAGCTTTCTTT.

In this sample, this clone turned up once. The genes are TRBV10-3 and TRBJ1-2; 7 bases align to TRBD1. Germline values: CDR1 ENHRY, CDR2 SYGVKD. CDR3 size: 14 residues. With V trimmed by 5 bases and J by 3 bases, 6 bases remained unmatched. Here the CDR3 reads CAISRGQRDYGYTF. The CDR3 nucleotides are TGTGCCATCAGTAGGGGACAGAGGGACTATGGCTACACCTTC.

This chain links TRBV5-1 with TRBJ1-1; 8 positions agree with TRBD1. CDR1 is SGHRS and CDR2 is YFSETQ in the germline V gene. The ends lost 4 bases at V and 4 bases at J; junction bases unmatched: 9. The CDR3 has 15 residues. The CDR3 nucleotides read TGCGCCAGCAGCGGAGACAGGGGTCGGAGCACTGAAGCTTTCTTT. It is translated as CASSGDRGRSTEAFF.

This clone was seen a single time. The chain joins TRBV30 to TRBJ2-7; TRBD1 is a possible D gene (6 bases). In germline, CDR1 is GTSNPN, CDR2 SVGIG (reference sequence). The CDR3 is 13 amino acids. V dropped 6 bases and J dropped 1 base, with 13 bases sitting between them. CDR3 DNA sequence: TGTGCCTGCCCGAGGGGGAATTCCTACGAGCAGTACTTC. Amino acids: CACPRGNSYEQYF.

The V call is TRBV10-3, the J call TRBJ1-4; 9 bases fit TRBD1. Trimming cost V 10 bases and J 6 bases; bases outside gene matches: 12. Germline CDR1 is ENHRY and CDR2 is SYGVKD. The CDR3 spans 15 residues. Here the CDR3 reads CATVPGQGPHEKLFF. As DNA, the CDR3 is TGTGCCACCGTCCCGGGACAGGGACCACATGAAAAACTGTTTTTT.

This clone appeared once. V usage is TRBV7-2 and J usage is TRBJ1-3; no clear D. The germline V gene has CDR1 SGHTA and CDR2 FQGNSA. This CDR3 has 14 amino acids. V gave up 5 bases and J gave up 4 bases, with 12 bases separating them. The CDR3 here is CASSLKRPGNTIYF. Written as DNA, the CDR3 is TGTGCCAGCAGCCTAAAACGGCCCGGAAACACCATATATTTT.

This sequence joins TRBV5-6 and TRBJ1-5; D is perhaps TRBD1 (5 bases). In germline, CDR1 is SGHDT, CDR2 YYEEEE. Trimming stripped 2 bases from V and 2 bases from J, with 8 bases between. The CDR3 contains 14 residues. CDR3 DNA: TGTGCCAGCAGCTTCCGGGGCGGCAATCAGCCCCAGCATTTT. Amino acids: CASSFRGGNQPQHF.

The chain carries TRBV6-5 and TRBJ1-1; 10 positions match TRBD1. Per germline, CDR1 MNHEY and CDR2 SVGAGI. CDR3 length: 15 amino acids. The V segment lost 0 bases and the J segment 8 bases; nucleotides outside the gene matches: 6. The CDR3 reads CASSYSGTGEVEAFF. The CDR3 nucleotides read TGTGCCAGCAGTTACTCGGGGACAGGGGAGGTCGAAGCTTTCTTT.

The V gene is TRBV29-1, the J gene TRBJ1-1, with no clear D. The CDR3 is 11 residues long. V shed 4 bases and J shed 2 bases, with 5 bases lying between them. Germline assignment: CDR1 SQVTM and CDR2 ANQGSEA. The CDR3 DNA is TGCAGCGTTGGTAGAAACACTGAAGCTTTCTTT. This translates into CSVGRNTEAFF.

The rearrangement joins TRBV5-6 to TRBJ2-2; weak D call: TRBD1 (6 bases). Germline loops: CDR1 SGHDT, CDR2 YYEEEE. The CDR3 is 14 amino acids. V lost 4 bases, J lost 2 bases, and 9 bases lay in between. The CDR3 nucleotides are TGTGCCAGCAGCCGGACAGCAAACACCGGGGAGCTGTTTTTT. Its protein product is CASSRTANTGELFF.

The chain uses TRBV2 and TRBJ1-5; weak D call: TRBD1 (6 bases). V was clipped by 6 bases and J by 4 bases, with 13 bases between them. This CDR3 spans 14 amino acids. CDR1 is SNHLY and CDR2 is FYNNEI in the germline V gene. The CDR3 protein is CASSQGSLNQPQHF. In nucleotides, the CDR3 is TGTGCCAGCAGCCAGGGGAGTTTGAATCAGCCCCAGCATTTT.

The CDR3 reads CASSSGGSGNTIYF. CDR3 in DNA: TGTGCCAGCAGTTCGGGGGGCTCTGGAAACACCATATATTTT. This chain uses TRBV28 with TRBJ1-3; D is perhaps TRBD1 (5 bases). CDR3 length: 14 residues. Trimming pared 4 bases from V and 0 bases from J, leaving 7 bases between. The germline V gene encodes CDR1 MDHEN and CDR2 SYDVKM.

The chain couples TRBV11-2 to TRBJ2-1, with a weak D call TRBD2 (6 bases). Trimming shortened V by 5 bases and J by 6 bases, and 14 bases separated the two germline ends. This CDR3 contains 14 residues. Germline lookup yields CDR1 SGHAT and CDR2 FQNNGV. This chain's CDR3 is CASSPAVAVNEQFF. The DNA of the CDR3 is TGTGCCAGCAGCCCGGCGGTAGCGGTCAATGAGCAGTTCTTC.

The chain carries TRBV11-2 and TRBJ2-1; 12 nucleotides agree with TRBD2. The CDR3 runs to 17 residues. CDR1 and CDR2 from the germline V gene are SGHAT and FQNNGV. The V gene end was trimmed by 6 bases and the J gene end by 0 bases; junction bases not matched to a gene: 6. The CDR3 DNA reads TGTGCCAGCAGACTAGCGGGGGGACCGAGCTCCTACAATGAGCAGTTCTTC. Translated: CASRLAGGPSSYNEQFF.

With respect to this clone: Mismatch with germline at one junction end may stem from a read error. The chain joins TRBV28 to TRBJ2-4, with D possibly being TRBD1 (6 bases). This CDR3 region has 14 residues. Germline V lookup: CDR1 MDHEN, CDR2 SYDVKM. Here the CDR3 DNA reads TGTGCCAGCAGTTTTTGGACAGCCCAAAACATTCAGTACTTC. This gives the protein CASSFWTAQNIQYF.

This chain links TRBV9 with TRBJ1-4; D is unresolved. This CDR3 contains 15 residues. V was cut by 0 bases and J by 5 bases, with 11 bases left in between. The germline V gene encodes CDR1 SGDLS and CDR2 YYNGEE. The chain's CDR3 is CASSVGRMGNEKLFF. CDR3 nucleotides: TGTGCCAGCAGCGTAGGACGGATGGGGAATGAAAAACTGTTTTTT.